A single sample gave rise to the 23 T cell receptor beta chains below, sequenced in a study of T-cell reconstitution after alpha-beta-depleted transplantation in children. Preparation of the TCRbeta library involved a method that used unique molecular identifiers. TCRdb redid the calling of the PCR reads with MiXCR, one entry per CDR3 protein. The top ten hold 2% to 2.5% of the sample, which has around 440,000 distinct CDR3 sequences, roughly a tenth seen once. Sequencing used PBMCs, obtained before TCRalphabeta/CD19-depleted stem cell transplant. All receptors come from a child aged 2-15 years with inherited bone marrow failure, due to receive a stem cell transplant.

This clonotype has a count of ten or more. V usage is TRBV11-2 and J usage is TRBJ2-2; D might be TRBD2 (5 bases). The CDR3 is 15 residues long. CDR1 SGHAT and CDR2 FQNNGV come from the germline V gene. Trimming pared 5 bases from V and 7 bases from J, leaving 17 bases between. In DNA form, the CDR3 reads TGTGCCAGCAGCCCAGTGACTAATTTCGGCGGGGAGCTGTTTTTT. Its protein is CASSPVTNFGGELFF.

The CDR3 DNA reads as TGTGCCAGCAGCTCACGGGACAGGGGGAGTAGAGGCTACACCTTC. This translates into CASSSRDRGSRGYTF. This chain joins TRBV5-5 and TRBJ1-2, with 11 bases fitting TRBD1. The germline gives CDR1 SGHKS, CDR2 YYEKEE (reference sequence). Unmatched junction bases numbered 9, after V lost 3 bases and J lost 8 bases. The CDR3 sequence is 15 residues long.

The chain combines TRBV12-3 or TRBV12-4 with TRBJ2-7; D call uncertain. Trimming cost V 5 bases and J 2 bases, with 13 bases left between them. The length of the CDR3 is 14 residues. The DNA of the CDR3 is TGTGCCAGCAGTCGTAGGACGACGCCCTACGAGCAGTACTTC. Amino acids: CASSRRTTPYEQYF.

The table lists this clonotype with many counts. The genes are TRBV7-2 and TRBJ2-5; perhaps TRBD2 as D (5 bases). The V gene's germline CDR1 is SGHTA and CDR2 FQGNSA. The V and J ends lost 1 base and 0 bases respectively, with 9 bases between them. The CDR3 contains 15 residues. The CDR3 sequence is CASSLVLRDQETQYF. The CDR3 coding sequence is TGTGCCAGCAGCTTAGTTCTGCGGGACCAAGAGACCCAGTACTTC.

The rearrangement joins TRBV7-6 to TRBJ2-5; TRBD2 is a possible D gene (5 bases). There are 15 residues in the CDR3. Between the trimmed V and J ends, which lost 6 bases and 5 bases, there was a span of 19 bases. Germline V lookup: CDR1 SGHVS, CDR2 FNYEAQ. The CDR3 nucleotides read TGTGCCAGCAGATCAAGGACTGAACCTGGCGAGACCCAGTACTTC. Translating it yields CASRSRTEPGETQYF.

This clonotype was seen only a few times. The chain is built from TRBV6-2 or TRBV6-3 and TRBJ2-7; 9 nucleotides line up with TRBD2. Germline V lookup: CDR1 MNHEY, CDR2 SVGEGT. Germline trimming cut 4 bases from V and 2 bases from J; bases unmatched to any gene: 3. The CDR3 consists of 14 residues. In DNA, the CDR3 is TGTGCCAGCAGTTGGGCTAGCGGGACCTACGAGCAGTACTTC. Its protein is CASSWASGTYEQYF.

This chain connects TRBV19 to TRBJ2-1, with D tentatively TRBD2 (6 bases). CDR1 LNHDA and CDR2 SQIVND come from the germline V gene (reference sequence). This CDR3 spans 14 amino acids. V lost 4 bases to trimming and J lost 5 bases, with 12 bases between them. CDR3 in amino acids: CASSTWDLNNEQFF. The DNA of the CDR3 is TGTGCCAGTAGTACTTGGGACTTAAACAATGAGCAGTTCTTC. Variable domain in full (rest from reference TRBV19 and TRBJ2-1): DGGITQSPKYLFRKEGQNVTLSCEQNLNHDAMYWYRQDPGQGLRLIYYSQIVNDFQKGDIAEGYSVSREKKESFPLTVTSAQKNPTAFYLCASSTWDLNNEQFFGPGTRLTVL.

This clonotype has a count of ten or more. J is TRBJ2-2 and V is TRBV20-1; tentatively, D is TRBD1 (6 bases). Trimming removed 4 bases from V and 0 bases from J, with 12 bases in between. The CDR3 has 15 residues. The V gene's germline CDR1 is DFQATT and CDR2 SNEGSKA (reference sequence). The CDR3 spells CSATSGHSNTGELFF. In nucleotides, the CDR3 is TGCAGTGCTACCTCGGGACATTCGAACACCGGGGAGCTGTTTTTT.

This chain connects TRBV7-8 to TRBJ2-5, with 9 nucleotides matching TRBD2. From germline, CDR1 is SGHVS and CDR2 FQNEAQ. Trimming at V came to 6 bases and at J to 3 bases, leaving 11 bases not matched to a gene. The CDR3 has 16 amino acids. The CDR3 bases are TGTGCCAGCAGTATAATAGCGGGAGTGGTGAAAGAGACCCAGTACTTC. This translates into CASSIIAGVVKETQYF.

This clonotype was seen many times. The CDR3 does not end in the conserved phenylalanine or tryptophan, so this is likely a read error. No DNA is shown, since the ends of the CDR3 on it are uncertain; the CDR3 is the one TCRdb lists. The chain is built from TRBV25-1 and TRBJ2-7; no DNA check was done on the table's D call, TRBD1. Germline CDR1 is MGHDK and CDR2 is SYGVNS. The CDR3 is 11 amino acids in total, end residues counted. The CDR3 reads CASRRPKSTGI.

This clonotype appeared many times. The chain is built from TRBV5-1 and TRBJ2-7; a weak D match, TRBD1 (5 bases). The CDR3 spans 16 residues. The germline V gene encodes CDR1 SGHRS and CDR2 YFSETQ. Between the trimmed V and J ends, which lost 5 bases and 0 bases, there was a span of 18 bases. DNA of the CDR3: TGCGCCAGCAGGTCAGGGCACCCTTCAAGCTCCTACGAGCAGTACTTC. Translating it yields CASRSGHPSSSYEQYF.

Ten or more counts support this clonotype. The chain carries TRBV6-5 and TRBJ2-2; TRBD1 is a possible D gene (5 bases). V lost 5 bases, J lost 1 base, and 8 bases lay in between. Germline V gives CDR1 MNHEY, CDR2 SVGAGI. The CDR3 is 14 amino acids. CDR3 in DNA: TGTGCCAGCAGTACTGACAGGAACACCGGGGAGCTGTTTTTT. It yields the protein CASSTDRNTGELFF.

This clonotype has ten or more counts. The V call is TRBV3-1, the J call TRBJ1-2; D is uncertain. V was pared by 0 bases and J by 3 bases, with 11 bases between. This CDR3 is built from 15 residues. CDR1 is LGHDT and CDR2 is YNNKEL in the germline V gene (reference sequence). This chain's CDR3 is CASSQDGSAYYGYTF. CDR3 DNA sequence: TGTGCCAGCAGCCAAGATGGGTCAGCTTACTATGGCTACACCTTC.

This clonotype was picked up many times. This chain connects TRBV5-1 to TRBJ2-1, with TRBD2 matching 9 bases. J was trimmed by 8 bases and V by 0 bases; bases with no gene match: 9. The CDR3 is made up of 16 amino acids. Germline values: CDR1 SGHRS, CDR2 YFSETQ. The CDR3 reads CASSLATLAGPDEQFF. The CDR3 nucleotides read TGCGCCAGCAGCTTGGCGACGCTAGCGGGACCCGATGAGCAGTTCTTC.

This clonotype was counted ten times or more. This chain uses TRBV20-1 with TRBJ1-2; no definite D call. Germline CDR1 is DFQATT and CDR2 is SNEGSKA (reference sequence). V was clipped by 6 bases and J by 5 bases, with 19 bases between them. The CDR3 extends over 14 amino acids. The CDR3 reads CSAVIPASFYGYTF. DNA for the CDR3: TGCAGTGCCGTCATTCCAGCCTCATTTTATGGCTACACCTTC.

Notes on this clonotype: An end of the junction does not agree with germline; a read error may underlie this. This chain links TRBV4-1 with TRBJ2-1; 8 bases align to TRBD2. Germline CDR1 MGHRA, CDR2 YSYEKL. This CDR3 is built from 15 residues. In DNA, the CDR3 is TGCGCCAGCAGCCAGTTGGGACTAGAATACAATGAGCGGTTCTTC. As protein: CASSQLGLEYNERFF.

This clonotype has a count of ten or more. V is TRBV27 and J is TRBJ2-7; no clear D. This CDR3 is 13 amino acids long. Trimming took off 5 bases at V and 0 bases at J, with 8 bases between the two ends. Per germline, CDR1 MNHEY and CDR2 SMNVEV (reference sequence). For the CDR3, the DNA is TGTGCCAGCAGTGCCTACCGCTCCTACGAGCAGTACTTC. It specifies CASSAYRSYEQYF.

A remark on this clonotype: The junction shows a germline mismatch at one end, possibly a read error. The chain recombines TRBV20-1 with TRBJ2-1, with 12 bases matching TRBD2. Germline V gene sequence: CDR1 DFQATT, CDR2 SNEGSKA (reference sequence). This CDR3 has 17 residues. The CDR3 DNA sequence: TGCTGTGCTAGGACCGGGACTAGCGGGCCGACCTACAATGAGCAGTTCTTC. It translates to CCARTGTSGPTYNEQFF.

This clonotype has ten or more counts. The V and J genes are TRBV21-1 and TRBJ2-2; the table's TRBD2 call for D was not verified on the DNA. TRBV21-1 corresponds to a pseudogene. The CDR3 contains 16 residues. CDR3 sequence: CASSNPSAGLSGELFF. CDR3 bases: TGTGCCAGCAGCAACCCATCGGCAGGGTTGAGCGGGGAGCTGTTTTTT.

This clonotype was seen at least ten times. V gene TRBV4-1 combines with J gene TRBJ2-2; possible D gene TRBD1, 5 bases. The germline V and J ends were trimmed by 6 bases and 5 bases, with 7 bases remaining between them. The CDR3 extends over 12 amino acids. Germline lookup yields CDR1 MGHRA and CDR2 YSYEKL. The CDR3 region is CASRDMTGELFF. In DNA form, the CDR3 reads TGCGCCAGCAGGGACATGACCGGGGAGCTGTTTTTT.

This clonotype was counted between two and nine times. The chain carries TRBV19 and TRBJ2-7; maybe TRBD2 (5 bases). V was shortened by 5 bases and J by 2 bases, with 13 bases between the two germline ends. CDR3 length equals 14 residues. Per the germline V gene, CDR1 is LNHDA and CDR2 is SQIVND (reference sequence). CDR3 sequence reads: CASSLSTGTYEQYF. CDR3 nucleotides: TGTGCCAGTAGTTTATCGACGGGAACCTACGAGCAGTACTTC.

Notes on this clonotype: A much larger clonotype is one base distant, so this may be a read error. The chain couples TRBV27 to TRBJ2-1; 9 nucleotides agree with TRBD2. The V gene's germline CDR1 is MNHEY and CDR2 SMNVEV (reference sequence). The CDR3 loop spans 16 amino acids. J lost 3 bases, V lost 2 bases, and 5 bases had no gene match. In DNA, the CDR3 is TGTGCCAGCAGTTTAACTAGCGGGTATTACTACAATGAGCAGTTCTTC. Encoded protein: CASSLTSGYYYNEQFF.

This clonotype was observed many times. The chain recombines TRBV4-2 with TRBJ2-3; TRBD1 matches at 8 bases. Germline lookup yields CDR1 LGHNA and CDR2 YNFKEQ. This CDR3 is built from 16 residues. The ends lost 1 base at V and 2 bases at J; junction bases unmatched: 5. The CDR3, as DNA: TGTGCCAGCAGCCAAGGGAACAGGGGGGCCACAGATACGCAGTATTTT. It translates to CASSQGNRGATDTQYF.